This T cell receptor (beta chain) was sequenced for a study of regulatory T cells in long-lasting Graves disease. Per the germline V gene, CDR1 is DFQATT and CDR2 is SNEGSKA (reference sequence). CDR3 size: 13 residues. Trimming cost V 7 bases and J 3 bases, with 16 bases left between them. Arm-PCR of CDR3 regions and iRepertoire HTBI primers were the basis on which TCR beta libraries were built. TCRdb ran MiXCR on the multiplex PCR reads and lists one entry per CDR3 protein. The table lists over 500,000 distinct CDR3 sequences, about 15% of them singletons. The time point is: newly diagnosed GD, antithyroid drugs for less than 3 months. From PBMCs, RNA was extracted and then used to make the TCR library. It was by American Thyroid Association guidelines that Graves' disease was diagnosed. This clonotype came up many times. This sample was also put to use in a study of T cells in Graves' hyperthyroidism and ophthalmopathy.

This specimen was peripheral blood mononuclear cells (PBMCs), taken at new diagnosis, from a patient treated with antithyroid drugs. The chain recombines TRBV20-1 with TRBJ2-7; perhaps TRBD1 as D (6 bases). The receptor was derived from a woman aged 25-40 years with Graves disease. For the CDR3, the DNA is TGCAGTGGCCTCGGGACAACACTCTACGAGCAGTACTTC. Protein: CSGLGTTLYEQYF.